The 4 T cell receptor beta chains below come from one sample, sequenced in a study of long-term antiretroviral therapy in people with HIV. Researchers report immunoSEQ v3.0 was run at survey level. Profiled with immunoSEQ multiplex PCR; TCRdb holds only in-frame clones, not every one. The sample carries roughly 28,000 clones, just under 95% recorded once. The sequences come from unsorted PBMCs, collected 5.3 years after starting antiretroviral therapy. All receptors come from a man aged 45-65 years with HIV.

The chain employs TRBV2 and TRBJ2-7; unclear D gene. This CDR3 has 13 amino acids. Germline V lookup: CDR1 SNHLY, CDR2 FYNNEI. V shed 7 bases and J shed 6 bases, with 16 bases lying between them. This CDR3 reads CASKEGRLGEQYF. In DNA, the CDR3 is TGTGCCAGCAAAGAAGGCAGGTTGGGCGAGCAGTACTTC.

This chain uses TRBV28 with TRBJ2-1; 9 nucleotides line up with TRBD1. Trimming at V came to 3 bases and at J to 7 bases, leaving 19 bases not matched to a gene. This CDR3 contains 19 residues. Per germline, CDR1 MDHEN and CDR2 SYDVKM. CDR3 DNA sequence: TGTGCCAGCAGTTTCCCCAGGGTAAGGGACAGGGCTCCTCGGAATGAGCAGTTCTTC. Translated: CASSFPRVRDRAPRNEQFF.

The chain links TRBV9 to TRBJ2-7, with 7 bases identical to TRBD1. In germline, CDR1 is SGDLS, CDR2 YYNGEE. The CDR3 is 15 residues long. Trimming took 3 bases from V and 2 from J; bases not matched to a gene: 8. Here the CDR3 DNA reads TGTGCCAGCAGCGCGGCCGGGACAGAGGCCTACGAGCAGTACTTC. This gives the protein CASSAAGTEAYEQYF. The full variable domain, its missing parts supplied by reference TRBV9 and TRBJ2-7, is DSGVTQTPKHLITATGQRVTLRCSPRSGDLSVYWYQQSLDQGLQFLIQYYNGEERAKGNILERFSAQQFPDLHSELNLSSLELGDSALYFCASSAAGTEAYEQYFGPGTRLTVT.

V usage is TRBV20-1 and J usage is TRBJ2-5; D gene uncertain. The CDR3 has 11 residues. Trimming cost V 3 bases and J 2 bases, with 4 bases left between them. Germline lookup yields CDR1 DFQATT and CDR2 SNEGSKA (reference sequence). CDR3 region: CSARTQETQYF. CDR3 DNA: TGCAGTGCTAGGACGCAAGAGACCCAGTACTTC.